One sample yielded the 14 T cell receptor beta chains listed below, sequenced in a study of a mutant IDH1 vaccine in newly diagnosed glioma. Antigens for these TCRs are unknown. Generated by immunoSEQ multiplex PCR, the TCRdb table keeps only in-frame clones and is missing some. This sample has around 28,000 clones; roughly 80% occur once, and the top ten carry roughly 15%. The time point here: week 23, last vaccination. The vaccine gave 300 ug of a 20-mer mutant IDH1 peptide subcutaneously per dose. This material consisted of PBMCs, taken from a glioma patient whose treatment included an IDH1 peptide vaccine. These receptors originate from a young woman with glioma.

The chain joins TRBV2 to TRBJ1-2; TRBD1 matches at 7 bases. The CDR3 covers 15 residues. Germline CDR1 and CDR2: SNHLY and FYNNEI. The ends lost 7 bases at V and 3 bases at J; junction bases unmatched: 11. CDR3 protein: CASKEPTGTHYGYTF. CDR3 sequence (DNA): TGTGCCAGCAAGGAACCGACAGGGACTCACTATGGCTACACCTTC. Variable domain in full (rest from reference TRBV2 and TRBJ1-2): EPEVTQTPSHQVTQMGQEVILRCVPISNHLYFYWYRQILGQKVEFLVSFYNNEISEKSEIFDDQFSVERPDGSNFTLKIRSTKLEDSAMYFCASKEPTGTHYGYTFGSGTRLTVV.

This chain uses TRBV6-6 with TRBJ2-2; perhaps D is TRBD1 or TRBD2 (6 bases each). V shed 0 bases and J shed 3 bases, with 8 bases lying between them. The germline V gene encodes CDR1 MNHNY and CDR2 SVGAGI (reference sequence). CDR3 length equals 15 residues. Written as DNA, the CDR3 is TGTGCCAGCAGTTACTCCGGGGGCTACACCGGGGAGCTGTTTTTT. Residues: CASSYSGGYTGELFF.

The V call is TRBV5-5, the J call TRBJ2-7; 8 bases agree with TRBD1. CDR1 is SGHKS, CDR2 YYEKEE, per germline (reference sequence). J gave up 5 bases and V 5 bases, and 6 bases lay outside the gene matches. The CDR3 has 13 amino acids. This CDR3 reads CASRRTGTHEQYF. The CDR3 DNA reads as TGTGCCAGCAGAAGGACAGGGACCCACGAGCAGTACTTC.

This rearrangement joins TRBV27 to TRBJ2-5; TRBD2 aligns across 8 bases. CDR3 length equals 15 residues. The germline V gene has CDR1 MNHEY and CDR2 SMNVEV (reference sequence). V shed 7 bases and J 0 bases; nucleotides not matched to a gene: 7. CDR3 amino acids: CASTPGGGHQETQYF. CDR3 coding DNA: TGTGCCAGCACCCCCGGCGGGGGGCACCAAGAGACCCAGTACTTC.

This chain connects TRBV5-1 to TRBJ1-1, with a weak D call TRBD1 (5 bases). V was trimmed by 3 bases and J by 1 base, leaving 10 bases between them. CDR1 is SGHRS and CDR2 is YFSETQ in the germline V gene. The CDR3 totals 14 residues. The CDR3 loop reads CASSSGQGNTEAFF. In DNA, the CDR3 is TGCGCCAGCAGCTCCGGGCAGGGGAACACTGAAGCTTTCTTT.

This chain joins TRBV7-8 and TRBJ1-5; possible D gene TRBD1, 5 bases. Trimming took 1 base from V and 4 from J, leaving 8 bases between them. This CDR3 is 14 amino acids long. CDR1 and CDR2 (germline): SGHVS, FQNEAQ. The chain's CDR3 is CASSLGGGNQPQHF. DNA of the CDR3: TGTGCCAGCAGCTTAGGCGGGGGTAATCAGCCCCAGCATTTT.

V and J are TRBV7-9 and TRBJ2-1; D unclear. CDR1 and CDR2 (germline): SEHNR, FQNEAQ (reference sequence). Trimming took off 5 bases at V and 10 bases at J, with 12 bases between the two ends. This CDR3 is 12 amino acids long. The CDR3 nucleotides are TGTGCCAGCAGCCCCGCCCAGAGGGAGCAGTTCTTC. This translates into CASSPAQREQFF.

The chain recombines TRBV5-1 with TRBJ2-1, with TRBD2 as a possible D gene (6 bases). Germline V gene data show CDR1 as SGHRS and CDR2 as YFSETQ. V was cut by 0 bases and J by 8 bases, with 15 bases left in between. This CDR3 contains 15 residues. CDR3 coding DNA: TGCGCCAGCAGCTTGGGAGGGGTTTCGGGGGATGAGCAGTTCTTC. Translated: CASSLGGVSGDEQFF.

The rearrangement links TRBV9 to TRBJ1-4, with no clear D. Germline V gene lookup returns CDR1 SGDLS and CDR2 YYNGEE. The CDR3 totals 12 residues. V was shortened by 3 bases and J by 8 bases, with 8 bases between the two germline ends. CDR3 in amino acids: CASSAFGEKLFF. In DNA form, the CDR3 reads TGTGCCAGCAGCGCCTTCGGGGAAAAACTGTTTTTT. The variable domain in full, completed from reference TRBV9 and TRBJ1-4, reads DSGVTQTPKHLITATGQRVTLRCSPRSGDLSVYWYQQSLDQGLQFLIQYYNGEERAKGNILERFSAQQFPDLHSELNLSSLELGDSALYFCASSAFGEKLFFGSGTQLSVL.

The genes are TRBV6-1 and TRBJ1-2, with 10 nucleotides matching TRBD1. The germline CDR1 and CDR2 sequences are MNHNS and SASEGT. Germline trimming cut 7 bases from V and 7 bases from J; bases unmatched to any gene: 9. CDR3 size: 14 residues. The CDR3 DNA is TGTGCCAGCAAAAACCGGGACAGGGGAGGTGGCTACACCTTC. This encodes CASKNRDRGGGYTF.

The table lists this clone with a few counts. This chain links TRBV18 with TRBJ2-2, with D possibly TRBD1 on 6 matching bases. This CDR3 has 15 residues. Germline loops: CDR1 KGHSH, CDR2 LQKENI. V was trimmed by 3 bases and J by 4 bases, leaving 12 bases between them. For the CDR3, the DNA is TGTGCCAGCTCACCCCGGGACACCCCCACCGGGGAGCTGTTTTTT. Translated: CASSPRDTPTGELFF.

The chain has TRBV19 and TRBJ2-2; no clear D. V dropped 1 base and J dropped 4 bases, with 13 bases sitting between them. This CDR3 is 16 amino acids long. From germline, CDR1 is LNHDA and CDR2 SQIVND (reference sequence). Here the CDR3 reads CASSIVFIGLTGELFF. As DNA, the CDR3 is TGTGCCAGTAGTATAGTCTTCATAGGGCTCACCGGGGAGCTGTTTTTT.

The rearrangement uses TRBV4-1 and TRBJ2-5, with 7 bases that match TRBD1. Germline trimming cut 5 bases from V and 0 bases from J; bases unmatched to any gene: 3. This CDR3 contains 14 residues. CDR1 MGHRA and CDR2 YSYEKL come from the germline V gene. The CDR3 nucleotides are TGCGCCAGCAGCAAGGGACAGTACCAAGAGACCCAGTACTTC. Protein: CASSKGQYQETQYF.

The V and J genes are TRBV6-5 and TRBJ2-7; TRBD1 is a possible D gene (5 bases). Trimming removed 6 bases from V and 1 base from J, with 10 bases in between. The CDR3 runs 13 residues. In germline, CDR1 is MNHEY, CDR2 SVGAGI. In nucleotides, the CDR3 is TGTGCCAGCAGCCAGGGCCCTTCCTACGAGCAGTACTTC. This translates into CASSQGPSYEQYF.